A single sample is the source of the 24 T cell receptor beta chains below, sequenced in a study of PD-1 blockade in classical Hodgkin lymphoma. All the patients suffered relapse after autologous stem cell transplantation, and brentuximab vedotin exposure differed. Negative magnetic selection isolated CD4+ T cells from thawed PBMCs. Method: immunoSEQ multiplex PCR; TCRdb's copy keeps in-frame clones and lacks some. The data contain around 34,000 clones, 75% to 95% of them seen just once; the ten biggest clones take up 0.2% to 0.3%. The sequences come from CD4+ T cells from blood, collected at baseline. The receptor source for this set is a human donor with classical Hodgkin lymphoma.

The chain couples TRBV11-2 to TRBJ2-1, with TRBD2 matching 15 bases. The CDR3 contains 16 residues. J gave up 10 bases and V 4 bases, and 8 bases lay outside the gene matches. Germline V gene sequence: CDR1 SGHAT, CDR2 FQNNGV. CDR3 DNA: TGTGCCAGCAGCTGGGGACTAGCGGGAGGAGTAGTCGAGCAGTTCTTC. Translation: CASSWGLAGGVVEQFF.

This clone was recorded a few times. V gene TRBV27 combines with J gene TRBJ2-7; D unclear. The CDR3 covers 13 residues. Germline CDR1 is MNHEY and CDR2 is SMNVEV (reference sequence). V lost 8 bases and J 0 bases, leaving 11 bases between the germline ends. CDR3 DNA: TGTGCCAGCGGAAGACCCCTCTCCTACGAGCAGTACTTC. Its translation is CASGRPLSYEQYF.

The CDR3 DNA sequence: TGTGCCAGCAGCTTTGGGGGCGACGGAAACACCATATATTTT. Translating it yields CASSFGGDGNTIYF. The chain carries TRBV11-2 and TRBJ1-3; possible D gene TRBD1, 6 bases. Germline loops: CDR1 SGHAT, CDR2 FQNNGV. V lost 3 bases and J lost 4, with 10 bases in between. The length of the CDR3 is 14 residues.

The chain is built from TRBV6-5 and TRBJ2-7, with 8 bases that match TRBD2. Trimming at V came to 5 bases and at J to 3 bases, leaving 6 bases not matched to a gene. Germline V gene data show CDR1 as MNHEY and CDR2 as SVGAGI. The CDR3 length is 14 residues. The CDR3 bases are TGTGCCAGCAGTGAGCTTGCGGGAGGCTACGAGCAGTACTTC. Encoded protein: CASSELAGGYEQYF.

Worth noting for this clone: At one end, the junction sequence differs from germline, possibly due to a read error. This sequence joins TRBV2 and TRBJ2-1; possibly TRBD2 for D (5 bases). Germline loops: CDR1 SNHLY, CDR2 FYNNEI. This CDR3 has 15 amino acids. CDR3 protein: CASIRPGSSHNEQFF. The CDR3 DNA follows: TGTGCCAGCATCCGCCCGGGAAGCTCCCACAATGAGCAGTTCTTC.

The gene calls are TRBV5-4 and TRBJ1-2; TRBD1 aligns across 8 bases. Trimming at V came to 3 bases and at J to 2 bases, leaving 3 bases not matched to a gene. This CDR3 has 14 amino acids. The germline gives CDR1 SGHNT, CDR2 YYREEE (reference sequence). The CDR3 DNA sequence: TGTGCCAGCAGCTCCAGGACAGGGAACTATGGCTACACCTTC. Protein product: CASSSRTGNYGYTF.

The rearrangement joins TRBV28 to TRBJ2-3, with 11 bases fitting TRBD2. J was trimmed by 2 bases and V by 4 bases; bases with no gene match: 11. Germline V gene sequence: CDR1 MDHEN, CDR2 SYDVKM. The CDR3 length is 18 residues. CDR3: CASSSGTSGSTLTDTQYF. Here the CDR3 DNA reads TGTGCCAGCAGTTCCGGGACTAGCGGATCGACCCTCACAGATACGCAGTATTTT.

This chain connects TRBV7-9 to TRBJ2-5; tentatively, D is TRBD1 (6 bases). Trimming took off 4 bases at V and 5 bases at J, with 14 bases between the two ends. Per the germline V gene, CDR1 is SEHNR and CDR2 is FQNEAQ (reference sequence). The CDR3 length is 14 residues. The CDR3 loop is CASSSTGLGETQYF. The CDR3 DNA reads as TGTGCCAGCAGCTCCACAGGGCTAGGTGAGACCCAGTACTTC.

The rearrangement joins TRBV30 to TRBJ1-2; 9 positions match TRBD1. Germline CDR1 GTSNPN, CDR2 SVGIG (reference sequence). V lost 7 bases, J lost 7 bases, and 7 bases stayed unmatched. This CDR3 contains 12 residues. CDR3 amino acids: CALNRGRSGYTF. CDR3 nucleotide sequence: TGTGCCTTGAACAGGGGGCGAAGTGGCTACACCTTC.

This clone was recorded once. The chain is built from TRBV27 and TRBJ1-2; a weak D match, TRBD1 (6 bases). V was clipped by 0 bases and J by 2 bases, with 10 bases between them. Germline V gene data show CDR1 as MNHEY and CDR2 as SMNVEV (reference sequence). This CDR3 region has 15 residues. The DNA for the CDR3 is TGTGCCAGCAGTTTATCGAGAGGGACAAACTATGGCTACACCTTC. Translated, it gives CASSLSRGTNYGYTF.

The rearrangement links TRBV6-1 to TRBJ1-2; D ambiguous. The CDR3 is made up of 11 amino acids. The V and J ends lost 7 bases and 4 bases respectively, with 7 bases between them. Germline V gene lookup returns CDR1 MNHNS and CDR2 SASEGT. The CDR3 loop is CASIELYGYTF. CDR3 DNA sequence: TGTGCCAGCATTGAGCTCTATGGCTACACCTTC.

V gene TRBV19 combines with J gene TRBJ1-1; the D gene is possibly TRBD1 (5 bases). Trimming took 5 bases from V and 6 from J, leaving 22 bases between them. The CDR3 covers 16 residues. CDR1 and CDR2 from the germline V gene are LNHDA and SQIVND (reference sequence). The CDR3 sequence: CASSSFQGFRTAEAFF. The CDR3 DNA reads TGTGCCAGTAGTTCATTCCAGGGATTCAGAACGGCTGAAGCTTTCTTT. The full variable domain, its missing parts supplied by reference TRBV19 and TRBJ1-1, is DGGITQSPKYLFRKEGQNVTLSCEQNLNHDAMYWYRQDPGQGLRLIYYSQIVNDFQKGDIAEGYSVSREKKESFPLTVTSAQKNPTAFYLCASSSFQGFRTAEAFFGQGTRLTVV.

V and J are TRBV6-1 and TRBJ1-1; D ambiguous. The V gene's germline CDR1 is MNHNS and CDR2 SASEGT. The V gene lost 7 bases and the J gene lost 5 bases, with 14 bases spanning the gap. The CDR3 loop spans 13 amino acids. CDR3 residues: CASTSIGRTEAFF. In DNA, the CDR3 is TGTGCCAGCACCAGCATCGGGAGGACTGAAGCTTTCTTT.

V and J are TRBV2 and TRBJ2-5; a weak D match, TRBD1 (5 bases). CDR1 SNHLY and CDR2 FYNNEI come from the germline V gene. This CDR3 is 14 amino acids long. Trimming left V 7 bases short and J 1 base short, with 13 bases between. The CDR3 DNA reads as TGTGCCAGCATGAAGGGGCTCTCCCAAGAGACCCAGTACTTC. This gives the protein CASMKGLSQETQYF.

V and J are TRBV11-2 and TRBJ2-2, with 7 bases identical to TRBD2. CDR3 length: 15 residues. The trim removed 3 bases at V and 5 bases at J, leaving 6 bases unmatched. Germline V lookup: CDR1 SGHAT, CDR2 FQNNGV. CDR3 DNA: TGTGCCAGCAGCTTTGGCGGGAGAGGAACCGGGGAGCTGTTTTTT. It is translated as CASSFGGRGTGELFF. The full variable domain, rest sourced from reference TRBV11-2 and TRBJ2-2, is EAGVAQSPRYKIIEKRQSVAFWCNPISGHATLYWYQQILGQGPKLLIQFQNNGVVDDSQLPKDRFSAERLKGVDSTLKIQPAKLEDSAVYLCASSFGGRGTGELFFGEGSRLTVL.

The V gene is TRBV21-1, the J gene TRBJ1-5. TRBV21-1 is a pseudogene. This CDR3 spans 14 amino acids. The CDR3 coding sequence is TGTGCCAGCAGCAAAGGTCCGGGGGTTCAGCCCCAGCATTTT. It codes for CASSKGPGVQPQHF.

This sequence joins TRBV18 and TRBJ2-7, with 8 nucleotides matching TRBD2. After removal of 3 bases from V and 2 bases from J, the junction contained 9 bases not matched to a gene. The CDR3 contains 16 residues. Per germline, CDR1 KGHSH and CDR2 LQKENI. CDR3 protein: CASSPQGGGLTYEQYF. CDR3 coding DNA: TGTGCCAGCTCACCTCAAGGCGGGGGGCTCACCTACGAGCAGTACTTC.

The rearrangement links TRBV7-9 to TRBJ2-3; D unresolved. With 2 bases removed from V and 6 bases from J, the gap between germline ends came to 9 bases. The CDR3 totals 13 residues. Germline loops: CDR1 SEHNR, CDR2 FQNEAQ (reference sequence). In nucleotides, the CDR3 is TGTGCCAGCAGCTTACTCACGTCGGATACGCAGTATTTT. Amino acid sequence: CASSLLTSDTQYF.

In this sample, this clone turned up once. The chain uses TRBV28 and TRBJ1-5; D gene ambiguous. Germline CDR1 MDHEN, CDR2 SYDVKM. CDR3 size: 16 residues. Trimming stripped 3 bases from V and 8 bases from J, with 20 bases between. The DNA of the CDR3 is TGTGCCAGCAGTTTTCCCTGGACCTCTAGGGATGAGCCCCAGCATTTT. Its protein product is CASSFPWTSRDEPQHF.

The rearrangement uses TRBV5-1 and TRBJ2-7; D gene ambiguous. The length of the CDR3 is 14 residues. Germline V lookup: CDR1 SGHRS, CDR2 YFSETQ. Trimming took off 0 bases at V and 4 bases at J, with 11 bases between the two ends. In DNA, the CDR3 is TGCGCCAGCAGCTTGGATCTGGGTGCGTACGAGCAGTACTTC. Its translation: CASSLDLGAYEQYF.

V is TRBV6-5 and J is TRBJ1-4; 9 nucleotides line up with TRBD1. The V and J ends lost 2 bases and 4 bases, in that order; junction bases with no gene match: 2. The CDR3 consists of 15 residues. Germline CDR1 is MNHEY and CDR2 is SVGAGI. CDR3 DNA: TGTGCCAGCAGTTACCGGACAGGGGATAATGAAAAACTGTTTTTT. Translation gives CASSYRTGDNEKLFF.

V is TRBV5-1 and J is TRBJ1-1; TRBD1 might be the D (5 bases). V lost 2 bases to trimming and J lost 0 bases, with 23 bases between them. Germline values: CDR1 SGHRS, CDR2 YFSETQ. This CDR3 comprises 19 residues. CDR3 DNA sequence: TGCGCCAGCAGCTTTCAAGGCTCTCACTCAGACAGCATGAACACTGAAGCTTTCTTT. Its translation is CASSFQGSHSDSMNTEAFF.

This chain uses TRBV5-4 with TRBJ2-7; either TRBD1 or TRBD2 may fit D (7 bases each). Trimming shortened V by 3 bases and J by 2 bases, and 15 bases separated the two germline ends. The germline gives CDR1 SGHNT, CDR2 YYREEE (reference sequence). This CDR3 has 15 residues. The CDR3 DNA reads TGTGCCAGCAGCTCCCCCAGGGGGGGTGCCTACGAGCAGTACTTC. Translation gives CASSSPRGGAYEQYF.

The chain joins TRBV7-9 to TRBJ2-3; TRBD2 agrees at 7 bases. Germline V lookup: CDR1 SEHNR, CDR2 FQNEAQ (reference sequence). J lost 3 bases, V lost 5 bases, and 5 bases had no gene match. The CDR3 is made up of 14 amino acids. DNA for the CDR3: TGTGCCAGCAGCCCGGGACTACGGACAGATACGCAGTATTTT. As protein: CASSPGLRTDTQYF.